The 16 T cell receptor beta chains below all came from one sample that was sequenced in a study of T cell repertoires in cytomegalovirus infection. TCRdb fed the reads into MiXCR, producing one record per CDR3 protein. The profile shows 49,000 or so distinct CDR3 sequences, nearly 20% of them singletons. These TCRs' antigens remain unknown. Sequences were derived from CD8+ T cells from cultured PBMCs, sampled from culture after CMV antigen stimulation. All receptors come from a human donor in good health (CMV status not recorded). Some clones in this sample may be carry-over from other donors' samples.

There are many counts of this clonotype. The rearrangement links TRBV9 to TRBJ2-5; 8 bases are a match to TRBD2. The CDR3 has 15 amino acids. Germline CDR1 and CDR2: SGDLS and YYNGEE. V lost 0 bases, J lost 4 bases, and 5 bases stayed unmatched. In DNA form, the CDR3 reads TGTGCCAGCAGCGTAGCTAACGGGGGGGCAGAGACCCAGTACTTC. It is translated as CASSVANGGAETQYF.

This clonotype was counted ten times or more. The CDR3 DNA reads as TGTGCCAGCAGCTCAGTGAACACTGAAGCTTTCTTT. It encodes CASSSVNTEAFF. The chain employs TRBV28 and TRBJ1-1; D unresolved. This CDR3 is built from 12 residues. V lost 6 bases to trimming and J lost 0 bases, with 5 bases between them. Germline values: CDR1 MDHEN, CDR2 SYDVKM. The entire variable domain, with the rest obtained from reference TRBV28 and TRBJ1-1, is as follows: DVKVTQSSRYLVKRTGEKVFLECVQDMDHENMFWYRQDPGLGLRLIYFSYDVKMKEKGDIPEGYSVSREKKERFSLILESASTNQTSMYLCASSSVNTEAFFGQGTRLTVV.

This clonotype was seen at least ten times. The chain links TRBV4-1 to TRBJ1-2, with D perhaps matching TRBD1 (5 bases). Looked up from germline, CDR1 is MGHRA and CDR2 is YSYEKL. The V end was cut by 3 bases, the J end by 1 base, with 12 bases between. The CDR3 has 15 residues. This chain's CDR3 is CASSQDNRGNYGYTF. The DNA of the CDR3 is TGCGCCAGCAGCCAGGACAATCGGGGTAACTATGGCTACACCTTC.

This clonotype was detected only a few times. The chain links TRBV9 to TRBJ2-5; D call uncertain. V lost 4 bases and J lost 5, with 12 bases in between. CDR3 length equals 13 residues. Germline V lookup: CDR1 SGDLS, CDR2 YYNGEE. The CDR3 spells CASSSSGSETQYF. CDR3 nucleotides: TGTGCCAGCAGCTCCAGTGGTTCGGAGACCCAGTACTTC.

Many counts were recorded for this clonotype. The genes are TRBV6-2 or TRBV6-3 and TRBJ1-3, with D unclear. Germline V CDR1 and CDR2: MNHEY, SVGEGT. V lost 0 bases, J lost 1 base, and 4 bases lay in between. CDR3 size: 14 residues. The CDR3 here is CASSYSDSGNTIYF. As DNA, the CDR3 is TGTGCCAGCAGTTACTCGGATTCTGGAAACACCATATATTTT.

This clonotype was seen a few times. This chain links TRBV19 with TRBJ2-3; 9 nucleotides agree with TRBD2. Trimming at V came to 4 bases and at J to 3 bases, leaving 8 bases not matched to a gene. Germline assignment: CDR1 LNHDA and CDR2 SQIVND (reference sequence). The CDR3 is made up of 16 amino acids. The CDR3 sequence is CASSRVAGGPTDTQYF. The DNA of the CDR3 is TGTGCCAGTAGTAGGGTCGCGGGAGGGCCAACAGATACGCAGTATTTT.

The chain uses TRBV15 and TRBJ2-2, with 7 bases identical to TRBD1. In germline, CDR1 is LNHNV, CDR2 YYDKDF (reference sequence). The J segment lost 2 bases and the V segment lost 8 bases, leaving 5 bases of the junction unmatched. The CDR3 totals 14 residues. CDR3 loop: CATSDRINTGELFF. As DNA, the CDR3 is TGTGCCACCTCGGACAGGATTAACACCGGGGAGCTGTTTTTT.

This clonotype was detected only a few times. This chain links TRBV10-3 with TRBJ2-3; tentative D call: TRBD2 (5 bases). Germline values: CDR1 ENHRY, CDR2 SYGVKD. The CDR3 loop spans 13 amino acids. Trimming removed 6 bases at V and 5 bases at J, with 12 bases between. CDR3 sequence: CAIRDEGIDTQYF. CDR3 coding DNA: TGTGCCATCAGGGATGAGGGAATAGATACGCAGTATTTT.

Many counts were recorded for this clonotype. The rearrangement joins TRBV11-2 to TRBJ2-2, with D uncertain. V dropped 4 bases and J dropped 5 bases, with 5 bases sitting between them. This CDR3 spans 12 amino acids. Germline assignment: CDR1 SGHAT and CDR2 FQNNGV. CDR3: CASSSDTGELFF. DNA for the CDR3: TGTGCCAGCAGCTCGGATACCGGGGAGCTGTTTTTT.

In its sample, this clonotype was seen a few times. This chain connects TRBV20-1 to TRBJ1-6, with D unresolved. V was trimmed by 3 bases and J by 10 bases, leaving 19 bases between them. Germline V lookup: CDR1 DFQATT, CDR2 SNEGSKA (reference sequence). The CDR3 runs to 15 residues. The chain's CDR3 is CSARETHEEGSPLHF. The CDR3 DNA is TGCAGTGCTAGGGAAACACATGAAGAAGGCTCACCCCTCCACTTT.

At least ten counts were recorded for this clonotype. The chain links TRBV7-2 to TRBJ2-7; 10 nucleotides line up with TRBD2. The CDR3 has 16 amino acids. CDR1 is SGHTA and CDR2 is FQGNSA in the germline V gene. Losses at the gene ends were 2 bases for V and 9 bases for J; bases not matched to a gene: 13. Written as DNA, the CDR3 is TGTGCCAGCAGCTTAAGGGTCGCTAGCGGGAGTCGGGTGCAGTACTTC. Protein: CASSLRVASGSRVQYF.

The chain has TRBV4-3 and TRBJ2-7; 9 bases match TRBD2. The trim removed 0 bases at V and 8 bases at J, leaving 8 bases unmatched. The CDR3 length is 15 residues. The germline gives CDR1 LGHNA, CDR2 YSLEER. The CDR3 nucleotides are TGCGCCAGCAGCCAAGATGCAGCGGGGGGCCGTAAGCAGTACTTC. Protein product: CASSQDAAGGRKQYF.

This clonotype occurred a few times. This chain links TRBV12-3 or TRBV12-4 with TRBJ2-6; no reliable D call. V lost 5 bases, J lost 12 bases, and 11 bases lay in between. The CDR3 is made up of 12 amino acids. The CDR3: CASSQDTPVLTF. CDR3 nucleotide sequence: TGTGCCAGCAGTCAAGACACGCCCGTCCTGACTTTC.

The table lists this clonotype with many counts. The chain employs TRBV7-2 and TRBJ2-7, with TRBD2 matching 11 bases. CDR3 length: 15 amino acids. J gave up 5 bases and V 1 base, and 4 bases lay outside the gene matches. Per germline, CDR1 SGHTA and CDR2 FQGNSA. CDR3 bases: TGTGCCAGCAGCTTAGGTCCGGGACTAGCGGACGAGCAGTACTTC. Its protein is CASSLGPGLADEQYF.

The chain is built from TRBV7-9 and TRBJ2-7; 8 nucleotides agree with TRBD2. The junction had 16 bases not matched to a gene; V was cut back by 11 bases and J by 4 bases. Looked up from germline, CDR1 is SEHNR and CDR2 is FQNEAQ (reference sequence). The CDR3 contains 15 residues. The CDR3 DNA reads as TGTGCCTCACGCTTAGTTACTAGCGGAGAGTACGAGCAGTACTTC. It specifies CASRLVTSGEYEQYF. The full variable domain, completed using reference TRBV7-9 and TRBJ2-7, is DTGVSQNPRHKITKRGQNVTFRCDPISEHNRLYWYRQTLGQGPEFLTYFQNEAQLEKSRLLSDRFSAERPKGSFSTLEIQRTEQGDSAMYLCASRLVTSGEYEQYFGPGTRLTVT.

This clonotype came up many times. This rearrangement joins TRBV11-2 to TRBJ1-4; unclear D gene. The CDR3 length is 15 residues. Germline CDR1 and CDR2: SGHAT and FQNNGV. The V end was cut by 0 bases, the J end by 8 bases, with 13 bases between. CDR3 bases: TGTGCCAGCAGCTTAGAGGGGAGGGCTGGGGAAAAACTGTTTTTT. It specifies CASSLEGRAGEKLFF.